This note documents a single TCR beta chain sequence. The data belong to a study of blood T cell repertoires in COVID-19. Overall study context: Acute-phase and convalescent COVID-19 samples originated in the United States, Italy and Spain.

Germline V lookup: CDR1 GTSNPN, CDR2 SVGIG (reference sequence). This CDR3 comprises 9 residues. The V gene lost 5 bases and the J gene lost 8 bases, with 6 bases spanning the gap. Original processing methods: Amplification from reference gene primers served as the basis for estimated nucleated cell counts. The table came from immunoSEQ multiplex PCR; TCRdb's copy has only in-frame clones and leaves some out. From that table come the V and J calls and clone size; the DNA was used to work out D and trimming. The sample lists roughly 53,000 clones, approximately 88% occurring once. The specimen sequenced was peripheral blood. The sequence came from a man between 65 and 79 years old with active COVID-19. The rearrangement joins TRBV30 to TRBJ1-2; D may be TRBD1 (5 bases). The CDR3 DNA reads as TGTGCCTGGCGGGGGGGCTACACCTTC. Amino acid sequence: CAWRGGYTF.